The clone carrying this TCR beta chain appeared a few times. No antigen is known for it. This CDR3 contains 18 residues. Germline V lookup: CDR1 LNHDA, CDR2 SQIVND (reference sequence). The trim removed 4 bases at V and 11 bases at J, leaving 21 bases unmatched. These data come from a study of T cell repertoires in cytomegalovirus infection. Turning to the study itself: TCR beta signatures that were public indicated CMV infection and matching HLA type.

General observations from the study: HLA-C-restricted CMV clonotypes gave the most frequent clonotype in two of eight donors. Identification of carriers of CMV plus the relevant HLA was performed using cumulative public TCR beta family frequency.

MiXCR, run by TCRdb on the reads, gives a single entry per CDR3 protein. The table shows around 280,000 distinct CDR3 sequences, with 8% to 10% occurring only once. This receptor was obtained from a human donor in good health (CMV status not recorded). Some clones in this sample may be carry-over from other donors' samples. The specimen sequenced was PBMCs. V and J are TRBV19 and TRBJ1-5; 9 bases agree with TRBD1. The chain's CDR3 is CASSTAPGQGRPIGAQHF. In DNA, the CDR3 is TGTGCCAGTAGTACTGCCCCGGGACAGGGAAGACCGATTGGGGCCCAGCATTTT.